This T cell receptor beta chain is from a study of blood T cell repertoires in COVID-19. Study information: Both acute and convalescent COVID-19 samples were obtained from the United States, Italy and Spain.

Here immunoSEQ multiplex PCR was the method, and the copy in TCRdb shows in-frame clones only, minus some. The sample carries some 150,000 clones, 80% recorded once. Trimming cost V 0 bases and J 0 bases, with 10 bases left between them. Germline CDR1 SGHRS, CDR2 YFSETQ. CDR3 length equals 16 residues. Input material: peripheral blood. This chain connects TRBV5-1 to TRBJ1-3; D gene ambiguous. This clonotype was sampled from a man in his sixties with acute or convalescent COVID-19. CDR3 DNA sequence: TGCGCCAGCAGCTTGGGAGGGTTTAACTCTGGAAACACCATATATTTT. Translation gives CASSLGGFNSGNTIYF.